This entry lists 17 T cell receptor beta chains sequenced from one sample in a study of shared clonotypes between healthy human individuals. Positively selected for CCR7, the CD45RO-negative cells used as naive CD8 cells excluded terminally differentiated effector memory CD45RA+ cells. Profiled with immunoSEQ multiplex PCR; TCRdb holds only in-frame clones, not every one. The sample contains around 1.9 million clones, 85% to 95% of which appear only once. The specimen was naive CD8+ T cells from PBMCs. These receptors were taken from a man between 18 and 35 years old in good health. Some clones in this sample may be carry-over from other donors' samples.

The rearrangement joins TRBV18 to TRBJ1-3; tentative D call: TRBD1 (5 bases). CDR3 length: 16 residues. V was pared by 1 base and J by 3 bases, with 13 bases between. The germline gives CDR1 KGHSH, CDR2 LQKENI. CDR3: CASSPLKGEGGNTIYF. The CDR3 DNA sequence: TGTGCCAGCTCACCACTAAAAGGGGAAGGTGGAAACACCATATATTTT.

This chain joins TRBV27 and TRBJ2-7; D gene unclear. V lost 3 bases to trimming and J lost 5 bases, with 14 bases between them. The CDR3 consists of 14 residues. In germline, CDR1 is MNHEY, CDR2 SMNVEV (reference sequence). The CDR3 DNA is TGTGCCAGCAGTTTCGCAGGCCTATTCGACGAGCAGTACTTC. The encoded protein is CASSFAGLFDEQYF.

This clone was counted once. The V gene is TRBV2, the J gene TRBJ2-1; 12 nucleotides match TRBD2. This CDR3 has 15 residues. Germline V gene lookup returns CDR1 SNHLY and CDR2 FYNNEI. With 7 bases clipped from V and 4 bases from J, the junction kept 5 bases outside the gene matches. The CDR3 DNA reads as TGTGCCAGCAACGGACTAGCGGGAAAATACAATGAGCAGTTCTTC. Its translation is CASNGLAGKYNEQFF.

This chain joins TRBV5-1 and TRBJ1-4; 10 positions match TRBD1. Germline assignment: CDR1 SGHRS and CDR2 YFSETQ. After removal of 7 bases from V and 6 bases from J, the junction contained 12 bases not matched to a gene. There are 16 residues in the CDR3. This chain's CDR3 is CASSRDRGQGDEKLFF. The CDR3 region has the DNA TGCGCCAGCTCCCGGGACAGGGGCCAGGGCGATGAAAAACTGTTTTTT.

The CDR3 DNA is TGTGCCAGCAGTCATGGGACATACTATGGCTACACCTTC. Translating gives CASSHGTYYGYTF. The V and J genes are TRBV6-5 and TRBJ1-2, with D perhaps matching TRBD1 (6 bases). The CDR3 consists of 13 residues. The V end was cut by 5 bases, the J end by 3 bases, with 10 bases between. Germline V gene lookup returns CDR1 MNHEY and CDR2 SVGAGI.

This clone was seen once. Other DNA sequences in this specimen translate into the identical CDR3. The CDR3, as DNA: TGTGCCAGCAGCTTAGTAGCAGGTGGATACGAGCAGTACTTC. This codes for CASSLVAGGYEQYF. The genes are TRBV7-8 and TRBJ2-7; D is unclear. CDR1 SGHVS and CDR2 FQNEAQ come from the germline V gene. The V end was cut by 1 base, the J end by 4 bases, with 11 bases between. The CDR3 spans 14 residues.

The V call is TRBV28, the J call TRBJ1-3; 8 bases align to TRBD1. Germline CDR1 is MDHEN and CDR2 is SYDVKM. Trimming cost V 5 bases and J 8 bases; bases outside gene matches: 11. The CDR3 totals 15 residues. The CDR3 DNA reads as TGTGCCAGCAGTCAGACAGGGGACCTCTTTGACACCATATATTTT. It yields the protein CASSQTGDLFDTIYF.

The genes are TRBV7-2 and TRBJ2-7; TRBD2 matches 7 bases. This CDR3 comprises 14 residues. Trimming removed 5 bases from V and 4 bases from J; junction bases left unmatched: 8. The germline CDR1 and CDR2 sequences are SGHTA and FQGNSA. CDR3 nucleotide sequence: TGTGCCAGCAGCGAAGATTGGGGGGGATACGAGCAGTACTTC. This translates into CASSEDWGGYEQYF.

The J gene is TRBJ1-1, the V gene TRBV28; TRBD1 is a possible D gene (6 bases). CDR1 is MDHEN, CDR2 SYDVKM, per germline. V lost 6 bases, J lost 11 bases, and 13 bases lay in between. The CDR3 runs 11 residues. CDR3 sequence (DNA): TGTGCCAGCAGCAGACAGGCACCGGCTTTCTTT. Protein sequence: CASSRQAPAFF. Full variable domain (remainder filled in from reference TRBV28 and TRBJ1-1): DVKVTQSSRYLVKRTGEKVFLECVQDMDHENMFWYRQDPGLGLRLIYFSYDVKMKEKGDIPEGYSVSREKKERFSLILESASTNQTSMYLCASSRQAPAFFGQGTRLTVV.

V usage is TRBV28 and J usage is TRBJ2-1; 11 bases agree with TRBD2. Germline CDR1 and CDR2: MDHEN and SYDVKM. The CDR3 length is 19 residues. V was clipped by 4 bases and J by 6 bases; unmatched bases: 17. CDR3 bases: TGTGCCAGCAGTTCCCAATTTCGACTAGCGGGGCAGGGCACCAATGAGCAGTTCTTC. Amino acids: CASSSQFRLAGQGTNEQFF.

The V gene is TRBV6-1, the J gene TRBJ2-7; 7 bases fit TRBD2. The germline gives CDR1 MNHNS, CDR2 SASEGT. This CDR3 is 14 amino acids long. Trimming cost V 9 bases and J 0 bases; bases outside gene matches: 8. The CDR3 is CASLDWGGSYEQYF. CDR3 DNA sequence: TGTGCCAGTCTGGACTGGGGGGGCTCCTACGAGCAGTACTTC.

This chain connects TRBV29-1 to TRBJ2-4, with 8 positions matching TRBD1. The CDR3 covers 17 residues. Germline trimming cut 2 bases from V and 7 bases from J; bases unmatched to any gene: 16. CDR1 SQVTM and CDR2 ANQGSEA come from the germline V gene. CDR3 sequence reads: CSVEISDETRGRNIQYF. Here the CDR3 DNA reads TGCAGCGTTGAAATTTCCGACGAAACCAGGGGGCGGAACATTCAGTACTTC.

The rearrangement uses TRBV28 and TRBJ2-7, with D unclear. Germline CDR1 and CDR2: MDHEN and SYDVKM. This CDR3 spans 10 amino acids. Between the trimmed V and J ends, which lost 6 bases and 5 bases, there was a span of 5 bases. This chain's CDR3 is CASSNDEQYF. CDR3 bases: TGTGCCAGCAGCAATGACGAGCAGTACTTC.

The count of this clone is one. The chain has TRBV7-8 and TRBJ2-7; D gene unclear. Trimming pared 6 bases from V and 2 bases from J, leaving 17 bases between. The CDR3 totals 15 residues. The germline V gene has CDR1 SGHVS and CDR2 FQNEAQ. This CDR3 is CASSYSQDVAYEQYF. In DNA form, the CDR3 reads TGTGCCAGCAGTTACTCCCAGGACGTAGCCTACGAGCAGTACTTC.

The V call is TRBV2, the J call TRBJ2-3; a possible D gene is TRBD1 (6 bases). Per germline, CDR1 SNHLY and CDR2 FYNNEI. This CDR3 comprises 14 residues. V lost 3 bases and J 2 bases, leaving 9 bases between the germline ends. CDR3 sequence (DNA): TGTGCCAGCAGTGAGGGACACTTCACAGATACGCAGTATTTT. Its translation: CASSEGHFTDTQYF.

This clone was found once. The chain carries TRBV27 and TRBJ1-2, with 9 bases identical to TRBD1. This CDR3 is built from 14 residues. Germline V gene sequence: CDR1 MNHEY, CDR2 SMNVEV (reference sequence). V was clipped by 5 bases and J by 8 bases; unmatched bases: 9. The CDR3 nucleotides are TGTGCCAGCAGTATCAGATCGGACAGGGGAGGCTACACCTTC. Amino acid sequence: CASSIRSDRGGYTF.

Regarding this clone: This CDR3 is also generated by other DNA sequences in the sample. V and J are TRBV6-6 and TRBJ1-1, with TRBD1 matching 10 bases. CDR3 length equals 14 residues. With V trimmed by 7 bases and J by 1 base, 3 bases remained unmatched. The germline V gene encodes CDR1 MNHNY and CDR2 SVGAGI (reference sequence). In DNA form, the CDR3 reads TGTGCCAGCACCAGGGACAGGGGGAACACTGAAGCTTTCTTT. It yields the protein CASTRDRGNTEAFF.